This TCR beta chain emerged from a study of shared clonotypes between healthy human individuals. About this clone: Antigen: not known.

The study's findings and limits: Represented diversity (both genetic and exposure-history) was limited by the small number of donors.

Profiling relied on immunoSEQ multiplex PCR, and the TCRdb table lists in-frame clones only, not all of them. The sample has hundreds of thousands of clones, approximately 80% seen once. V shed 8 bases and J shed 2 bases, with 15 bases lying between them. This CDR3 is 15 amino acids long. Germline CDR1 MDHEN, CDR2 SYDVKM. The specimen sequenced was PBMCs. The chain recombines TRBV28 with TRBJ1-4; TRBD1 is a possible D gene (6 bases). The sequence came from a woman in her thirties or forties in good health. Some clones in this sample may be carry-over from other donors' samples. CDR3 sequence: CASRWSGQTNEKLFF. In DNA, the CDR3 is TGTGCCAGCCGTTGGAGTGGACAGACTAATGAAAAACTGTTTTTT.